This TCR beta chain stems from a study of identical twins. Addition of a universal primer site occurred through template switching, and cDNA carried unique molecular identifiers. One entry per CDR3 protein results from TCRdb running MiXCR on the 5' RACE reads. The table shows some 270,000 distinct CDR3 sequences, with about 8% occurring only once. This clonotype was counted at least ten times. These same data were also listed under a study on yellow fever vaccine responses in identical twins. Turning to that study: After vaccination, twins' T cell response reportedly seemed partly convergent, partly personalized.

The receptor was derived from a woman aged 18-35 years in good health. Sample: CD8+ T cells sorted from blood.

The CDR3 DNA reads TGTGCCAGCCCTAAAGGGGGTCCTCTAGGGGGGTGGACCCAGTACTTC. Its translation is CASPKGGPLGGWTQYF. This chain connects TRBV21-1 to TRBJ2-5; no DNA check was done on the table's D call, TRBD1. TRBV21-1 is a recognized pseudogene. This CDR3 contains 16 residues.